A single sample is the source of the 9 T cell receptor beta chains below, sequenced in a study of blood T cell repertoires in COVID-19. Profiling relied on immunoSEQ multiplex PCR, and the TCRdb table lists in-frame clones only, not all of them. The data show about 300,000 clones, 65% to 90% seen once. The sequencing input was peripheral blood. The receptors derive from a human donor in a cohort sampled during active COVID-19.

This chain connects TRBV7-2 to TRBJ2-1; the D is unclear. Trimming took off 5 bases at V and 0 bases at J, with 8 bases between the two ends. The CDR3 covers 14 residues. Germline CDR1 is SGHTA and CDR2 is FQGNSA. This CDR3 reads CASSLTTSYNEQFF. Written as DNA, the CDR3 is TGTGCCAGCAGCCTCACTACCTCCTACAATGAGCAGTTCTTC.

The chain is built from TRBV5-1 and TRBJ2-1; D perhaps matches TRBD2 (5 bases). Germline V lookup: CDR1 SGHRS, CDR2 YFSETQ. This CDR3 region has 15 residues. The germline V and J ends were trimmed by 4 bases and 2 bases, with 13 bases remaining between them. The CDR3 sequence is CASSLLPSTYNEQFF. CDR3 nucleotides: TGCGCCAGCAGCCTCCTTCCTAGCACCTACAATGAGCAGTTCTTC.

CDR3 nucleotides: TGTGCCAGGCTTACCGGGACAGATACAACTAATGAAAAACTGTTTTTT. Translated: CARLTGTDTTNEKLFF. The rearrangement joins TRBV2 to TRBJ1-4; 7 bases fit TRBD1. CDR3 size: 16 residues. The V gene's germline CDR1 is SNHLY and CDR2 FYNNEI. With V trimmed by 9 bases and J by 0 bases, 10 bases remained unmatched.

This chain joins TRBV29-1 and TRBJ1-4, with TRBD1 matching 9 bases. Germline trimming cut 4 bases from V and 7 bases from J; bases unmatched to any gene: 4. CDR1 and CDR2 from the germline V gene are SQVTM and ANQGSEA. The CDR3 sequence is 13 residues long. The CDR3 DNA follows: TGCAGCGTTGCCCACAGGGGGCTTGAAAAACTGTTTTTT. Protein product: CSVAHRGLEKLFF.

This CDR3 reads CASSLNSAGVGTQYF. The DNA for the CDR3 is TGTGCCAGCAGCTTAAATTCAGCGGGAGTCGGGACCCAGTACTTC. The rearrangement joins TRBV7-6 to TRBJ2-5; the match to TRBD2 covers 8 bases. The V and J ends lost 2 bases and 7 bases, in that order; junction bases with no gene match: 9. The CDR3 loop spans 15 amino acids. Per the germline V gene, CDR1 is SGHVS and CDR2 is FNYEAQ.

V usage is TRBV28 and J usage is TRBJ1-1; D possibly corresponds to TRBD1 (6 bases). Germline assignment: CDR1 MDHEN and CDR2 SYDVKM. Trimming removed 3 bases from V and 4 bases from J, with 12 bases in between. The CDR3 extends over 14 amino acids. The CDR3 is CASSLWGGGTEAFF. The CDR3 coding sequence is TGTGCCAGCAGTTTGTGGGGGGGCGGCACTGAAGCTTTCTTT.

The chain combines TRBV4-1 with TRBJ2-7; D perhaps matches TRBD2 (7 bases). V lost 5 bases to trimming and J lost 3 bases, with 23 bases between them. Germline CDR1 is MGHRA and CDR2 is YSYEKL. This CDR3 is built from 17 residues. DNA for the CDR3: TGCGCCAGCAGCAAAGGGGGGGGTCAGACTAGAGGCTACGAGCAGTACTTC. It specifies CASSKGGGQTRGYEQYF.

The J gene is TRBJ1-4, the V gene TRBV5-6; 10 bases line up with TRBD1. Germline CDR1 and CDR2: SGHDT and YYEEEE. V was pared by 2 bases and J by 7 bases, with 8 bases of the junction left unmatched. This CDR3 spans 16 amino acids. The CDR3 loop is CASSFNQGTGVEKLFF. In nucleotides, the CDR3 is TGTGCCAGCAGCTTCAATCAGGGGACAGGGGTTGAAAAACTGTTTTTT.

The rearrangement uses TRBV27 and TRBJ2-3, with 7 nucleotides matching TRBD1. Germline trimming cut 8 bases from V and 0 bases from J; bases unmatched to any gene: 11. The CDR3 extends over 16 amino acids. Germline V gene lookup returns CDR1 MNHEY and CDR2 SMNVEV (reference sequence). The CDR3 DNA reads as TGTGCCAGCTACAAGGGACAGAAGTCTAGCACAGATACGCAGTATTTT. Its translation: CASYKGQKSSTDTQYF.